The clone carrying this TCR beta chain appeared a single time. Its antigen is undetermined. Looked up from germline, CDR1 is MNHEY and CDR2 is SVGEGT. The CDR3 spans 14 residues. V lost 2 bases and J 11 bases, leaving 18 bases between the germline ends. These data come from a study of CD8 T cells in ankylosing spondylitis. Study-wide results and caveats: There was a TCR beta motif, made of several highly homologous variants, that appeared characteristic of ankylosing spondylitis blood.

One entry per CDR3 protein results from TCRdb running MiXCR on the 5' RACE reads. The data contain fewer than 650,000 distinct CDR3 sequences, more than 9.5% of them singletons. Sequencing used blood, either unsorted or a sorted T cell fraction (not recorded which). The clonotype was recovered from a male donor with ankylosing spondylitis. The J gene is TRBJ2-5, the V gene TRBV6-2 or TRBV6-3; D tentatively fits TRBD1 or TRBD2 (6 bases each). The DNA of the CDR3 is TGTGCCAGCAGTTACGGGAGGACAGCCGTTTTGCAGTACTTC. This encodes CASSYGRTAVLQYF.